This T cell receptor (beta chain) was identified during a study of cytomegalovirus exposure and HLA in healthy donors. Deletions cut 4 bases from V and 5 bases from J, with 5 bases between. Germline loops: CDR1 SGHTS, CDR2 YDEGEE. The CDR3 loop spans 11 amino acids. Study-level results: Most of the TCR beta V segments (in an earlier analysis) were productive either about 90% or about 30% of the time.

The count of this clone is one. Its antigen is not known. This PCR relied on a set of 60 Vbeta primers and 13 Jbeta primers. Here immunoSEQ multiplex PCR was the method, and the copy in TCRdb shows in-frame clones only, minus some. Found here are fewer than 130,000 clones, over 60% of them singletons; the top ten hold roughly 1.2%. This chain connects TRBV5-8 to TRBJ2-3; the D is unclear. The sample taken for sequencing was PBMCs. The clonotype was recovered from a woman in her thirties in good health and CMV-seronegative. The CDR3 is CASSIKDTQYF. DNA for the CDR3: TGTGCCAGCAGCATAAAAGATACGCAGTATTTT.